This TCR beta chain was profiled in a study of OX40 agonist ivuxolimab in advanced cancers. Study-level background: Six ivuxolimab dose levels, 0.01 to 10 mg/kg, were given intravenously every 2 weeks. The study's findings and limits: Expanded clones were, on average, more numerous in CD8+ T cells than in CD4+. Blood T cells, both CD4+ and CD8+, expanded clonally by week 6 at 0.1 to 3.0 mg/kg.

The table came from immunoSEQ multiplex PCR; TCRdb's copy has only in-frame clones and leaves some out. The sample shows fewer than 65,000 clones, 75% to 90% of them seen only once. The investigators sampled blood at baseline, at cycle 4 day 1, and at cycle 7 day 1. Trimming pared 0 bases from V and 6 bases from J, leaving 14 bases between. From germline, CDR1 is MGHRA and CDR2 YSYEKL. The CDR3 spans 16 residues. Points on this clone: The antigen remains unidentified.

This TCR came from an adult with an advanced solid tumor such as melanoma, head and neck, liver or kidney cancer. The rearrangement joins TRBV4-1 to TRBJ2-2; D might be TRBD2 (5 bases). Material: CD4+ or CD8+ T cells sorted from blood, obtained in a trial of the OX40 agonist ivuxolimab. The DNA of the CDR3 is TGCGCCAGCAGCCAAGACAGCGGATCCGGCCCCGGGGAGCTGTTTTTT. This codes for CASSQDSGSGPGELFF.